The subject of this entry is one T cell receptor beta chain. What it recognizes is unknown. The CDR3 is 15 residues long. The germline V gene encodes CDR1 SGHTA and CDR2 FQGNSA. Trimming at V came to 7 bases and at J to 3 bases, leaving 6 bases not matched to a gene. The donors, nominally healthy at sampling, likely had unrecorded immune exposures. This entry is derived from a study of cytomegalovirus exposure and HLA in healthy donors. General study results and limits: Highly shared sequence variants in one cluster were likely a sequencing artifact. HLA allele associations emerged for 17,000 or so TCR beta sequences in a later analysis, at 0.05 false discovery rate.

PCR employed 60 Vbeta and 13 Jbeta primers. The authors' processing: A follow-up analysis tallied around 80 million unique TCR beta chains, about 10 million shared. Sequencing used immunoSEQ multiplex PCR; TCRdb keeps in-frame clones, though not all of them. That table furnishes V, J and clone size, whereas the DNA furnished D and trimming. This table has some 170,000 clones, approximately 77% appearing once. The rearrangement uses TRBV7-2 and TRBJ2-1, with TRBD2 matching over 10 bases. This TCR derives from a man aged 25 to 40 in good health and CMV-seropositive. Sequencing was done on a sample of PBMCs. CDR3 region: CASTRTSGVYNEQFF. CDR3 DNA: TGTGCCAGCACTCGTACTAGCGGGGTCTACAATGAGCAGTTCTTC.